Each of the 21 T cell receptor beta chains below was sequenced from the same sample in a study of radiation and T cells in renal cell carcinoma. Produced via immunoSEQ multiplex PCR; TCRdb's table is partial and in-frame only. This table holds tens of thousands of clones, 82% found once. Time point denoted: baseline pretreatment blood. Treatment: 15 Gy SBRT to primary tumor, nephrectomy 4 weeks later. The sample consisted of blood, taken from a patient whose treatment included radiotherapy and nephrectomy. The receptors were sampled from a man aged 55 to 70 with renal cell carcinoma.

This clone was observed a single time. The chain uses TRBV6-1 and TRBJ1-4; 8 bases align to TRBD1. Trimming at V came to 4 bases and at J to 3 bases, leaving 4 bases not matched to a gene. CDR1 is MNHNS, CDR2 SASEGT, per germline. CDR3 size: 15 residues. The CDR3 sequence: CASSGPGQANEKLFF. The CDR3 coding sequence is TGTGCCAGCAGTGGACCGGGACAGGCTAATGAAAAACTGTTTTTT.

V gene TRBV29-1 combines with J gene TRBJ2-1; possible D gene TRBD2, 5 bases. V was trimmed by 1 base and J by 11 bases, leaving 12 bases between them. This CDR3 comprises 12 residues. The germline V gene has CDR1 SQVTM and CDR2 ANQGSEA. The CDR3 is CSVEGPAEQQFF. CDR3 DNA: TGCAGCGTTGAAGGGCCAGCGGAGCAGCAGTTCTTC.

The chain carries TRBV30 and TRBJ2-7; the D gene is possibly TRBD1 (6 bases). The CDR3 totals 12 residues. The V gene's germline CDR1 is GTSNPN and CDR2 SVGIG (reference sequence). The ends were cut back, 5 bases at V and 7 bases at J, with 15 bases in the middle. As DNA, the CDR3 is TGTGCCTGGCTAGGACAGTCTCAAGAGCAGTACTTC. It codes for CAWLGQSQEQYF.

The rearrangement joins TRBV11-2 to TRBJ2-7; D is perhaps TRBD2 (5 bases). Germline values: CDR1 SGHAT, CDR2 FQNNGV. V was trimmed by 4 bases and J by 0 bases, leaving 19 bases between them. CDR3 length: 17 amino acids. The CDR3 nucleotides are TGTGCCAGCAGCTATGTCGTAGCGATTAGGAGCTCCTACGAGCAGTACTTC. It translates to CASSYVVAIRSSYEQYF.

The chain has TRBV11-3 and TRBJ2-7; possibly TRBD1 for D (5 bases). Germline lookup yields CDR1 SGHNT and CDR2 YENEEA. CDR3 size: 13 residues. V lost 4 bases to trimming and J lost 3 bases, with 10 bases between them. For the CDR3, the DNA is TGTGCCAGCAGCTCCAGAAGGGGCTACGAGCAGTACTTC. Its translation: CASSSRRGYEQYF.

CDR3: CATSRDGGMSSYEQYF. CDR3 coding DNA: TGTGCCACCAGCAGAGATGGGGGAATGAGTTCCTACGAGCAGTACTTC. The V call is TRBV15, the J call TRBJ2-7; D could derive from TRBD1 or TRBD2 (5 bases each). V was shortened by 0 bases and J by 1 base, with 13 bases between the two germline ends. Germline V CDR1 and CDR2: LNHNV, YYDKDF (reference sequence). The CDR3 length is 16 residues.

V is TRBV7-8 and J is TRBJ2-1, with D unresolved. V lost 1 base and J 0 bases, leaving 16 bases between the germline ends. From germline, CDR1 is SGHVS and CDR2 FQNEAQ. CDR3 length: 18 residues. CDR3 protein: CASSLGVIAVSSYNEQFF. In nucleotides, the CDR3 is TGTGCCAGCAGCTTAGGAGTAATTGCGGTAAGCTCCTACAATGAGCAGTTCTTC.

This clone was recorded a few times. This chain uses TRBV19 with TRBJ1-2; 7 bases align to TRBD1. The V segment lost 5 bases and the J segment 4 bases; nucleotides outside the gene matches: 10. The germline V gene encodes CDR1 LNHDA and CDR2 SQIVND (reference sequence). This CDR3 has 15 amino acids. CDR3 coding DNA: TGTGCCAGTAGTGCCCAGACAGGGCTTGGCTATGGCTACACCTTC. Translating gives CASSAQTGLGYGYTF.

The chain couples TRBV6-6 to TRBJ1-5; no reliable D call. With 0 bases removed from V and 8 bases from J, the gap between germline ends came to 11 bases. The germline V gene has CDR1 MNHNY and CDR2 SVGAGI (reference sequence). This CDR3 is 14 amino acids long. As DNA, the CDR3 is TGTGCCAGCAGTTACTCTCCAGTGTTTGAGCCCCAGCATTTT. This encodes CASSYSPVFEPQHF.

V usage is TRBV5-1 and J usage is TRBJ1-1, with 8 bases aligning to TRBD1. After removal of 4 bases from V and 5 bases from J, the junction contained 7 bases not matched to a gene. The CDR3 contains 14 residues. CDR1 SGHRS and CDR2 YFSETQ come from the germline V gene. CDR3 loop: CASSAGGGGTEAFF. CDR3 in DNA: TGCGCCAGCAGCGCAGGGGGCGGTGGTACTGAAGCTTTCTTT.

The chain links TRBV15 to TRBJ2-7; no clear D. V was shortened by 3 bases and J by 2 bases, with 17 bases between the two germline ends. The CDR3 is 16 amino acids. The germline gives CDR1 LNHNV, CDR2 YYDKDF (reference sequence). CDR3: CATSSLRYGETYEQYF. The CDR3 nucleotides read TGTGCCACCAGCAGTTTAAGGTATGGGGAAACCTACGAGCAGTACTTC.

The CDR3 loop is CASRLAGLEQYF. The CDR3 DNA reads TGTGCCAGCAGACTAGCGGGACTTGAGCAGTACTTC. The V call is TRBV2, the J call TRBJ2-7, with 10 positions matching TRBD2. Germline CDR1 SNHLY, CDR2 FYNNEI. V lost 6 bases to trimming and J lost 7 bases; unmatched junction nucleotides: 3. The CDR3 is made up of 12 amino acids.

This clone has more than one count but fewer than ten. The chain couples TRBV7-2 to TRBJ2-7, with D possibly matching TRBD1 (6 bases). The CDR3 is 15 amino acids. V shed 2 bases and J shed 0 bases, with 11 bases lying between them. Germline V lookup: CDR1 SGHTA, CDR2 FQGNSA. The CDR3 DNA sequence: TGTGCCAGCAGCTTATTACAGGGAGACTCCTACGAGCAGTACTTC. It translates to CASSLLQGDSYEQYF.

This sequence joins TRBV6-5 and TRBJ1-2; 9 bases are shared with TRBD1. This CDR3 is built from 16 residues. CDR1 MNHEY and CDR2 SVGAGI come from the germline V gene. Trimming removed 0 bases from V and 7 bases from J; junction bases left unmatched: 9. This CDR3 reads CASSYSPQGQGGGYTF. CDR3 in DNA: TGTGCCAGCAGTTACTCACCCCAGGGACAGGGTGGTGGCTACACCTTC.

This sequence joins TRBV5-1 and TRBJ2-1; the match to TRBD1 covers 7 bases. The V segment lost 4 bases and the J segment 0 bases; nucleotides outside the gene matches: 1. The V gene's germline CDR1 is SGHRS and CDR2 YFSETQ. The CDR3 runs to 14 residues. The CDR3 sequence: CASSRDSSYNEQFF. CDR3 DNA: TGCGCCAGCAGCCGGGACAGCTCCTACAATGAGCAGTTCTTC.

The chain links TRBV5-1 to TRBJ1-5; 8 nucleotides agree with TRBD1. Germline V gene lookup returns CDR1 SGHRS and CDR2 YFSETQ. V trimming: 0 bases; J trimming: 2 bases; junction bases outside the gene matches: 1. The CDR3 length is 15 residues. The CDR3 here is CASSLAGQGNQPQHF. CDR3 nucleotides: TGCGCCAGCAGCTTGGCGGGACAGGGCAATCAGCCCCAGCATTTT.

This chain links TRBV5-1 with TRBJ2-2; D gene uncertain. V was cut by 4 bases and J by 0 bases, with 10 bases left in between. CDR1 and CDR2 (germline): SGHRS, YFSETQ. This CDR3 comprises 15 residues. For the CDR3, the DNA is TGCGCCAGCAGCCGTCAGGATTCGAACACCGGGGAGCTGTTTTTT. Its translation: CASSRQDSNTGELFF.

The J gene is TRBJ1-1, the V gene TRBV28; D is possibly TRBD1 (6 bases). The ends were cut back, 2 bases at V and 5 bases at J, with 15 bases in the middle. The germline V gene has CDR1 MDHEN and CDR2 SYDVKM. The CDR3 totals 15 residues. The CDR3 bases are TGTGCCAGCAGTTTAGTTGCAGGGGTGGGGACTGAAGCTTTCTTT. It specifies CASSLVAGVGTEAFF. Full variable domain (remainder filled in from reference TRBV28 and TRBJ1-1): DVKVTQSSRYLVKRTGEKVFLECVQDMDHENMFWYRQDPGLGLRLIYFSYDVKMKEKGDIPEGYSVSREKKERFSLILESASTNQTSMYLCASSLVAGVGTEAFFGQGTRLTVV.

V is TRBV9 and J is TRBJ2-1; 8 bases fit TRBD2. Germline V gene sequence: CDR1 SGDLS, CDR2 YYNGEE. V lost 0 bases and J lost 5; bases outside the gene matches: 4. This CDR3 contains 15 residues. This chain's CDR3 is CASSVGLARDNEQFF. The CDR3 nucleotides read TGTGCCAGCAGCGTAGGACTAGCGAGGGACAATGAGCAGTTCTTC.

A single count supports this clone. The CDR3 loop is CASSPQGTPTFRNEQFF. Written as DNA, the CDR3 is TGTGCCAGCTCACCCCAGGGAACCCCTACATTTCGCAATGAGCAGTTCTTC. This chain joins TRBV18 and TRBJ2-1; D possibly corresponds to TRBD1 (5 bases). V was cut by 3 bases and J by 6 bases, with 21 bases left in between. The CDR3 consists of 17 residues. Germline V gene data show CDR1 as KGHSH and CDR2 as LQKENI.

This chain connects TRBV7-9 to TRBJ2-5; TRBD1 matches 11 bases. The CDR3 has 16 amino acids. V shed 4 bases and J 1 base; nucleotides not matched to a gene: 5. In germline, CDR1 is SEHNR, CDR2 FQNEAQ (reference sequence). DNA of the CDR3: TGTGCCAGCAGCTGGGGGACAGGGGGTGTCCAAGAGACCCAGTACTTC. Its translation is CASSWGTGGVQETQYF. The complete variable domain, with remaining parts taken from reference TRBV7-9 and TRBJ2-5, reads DTGVSQNPRHKITKRGQNVTFRCDPISEHNRLYWYRQTLGQGPEFLTYFQNEAQLEKSRLLSDRFSAERPKGSFSTLEIQRTEQGDSAMYLCASSWGTGGVQETQYFGPGTRLLVL.